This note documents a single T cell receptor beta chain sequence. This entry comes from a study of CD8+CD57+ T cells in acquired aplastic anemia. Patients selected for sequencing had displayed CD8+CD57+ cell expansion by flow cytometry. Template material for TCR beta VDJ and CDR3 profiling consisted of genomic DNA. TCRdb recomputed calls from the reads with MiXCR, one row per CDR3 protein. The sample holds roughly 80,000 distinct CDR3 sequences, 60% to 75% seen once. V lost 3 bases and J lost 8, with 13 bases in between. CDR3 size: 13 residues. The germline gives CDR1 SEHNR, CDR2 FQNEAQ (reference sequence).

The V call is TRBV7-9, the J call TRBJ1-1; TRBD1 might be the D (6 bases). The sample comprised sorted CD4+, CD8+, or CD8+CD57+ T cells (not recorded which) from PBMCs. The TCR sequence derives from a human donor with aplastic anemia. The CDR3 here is CASSFDDRIEAFF. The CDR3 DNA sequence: TGTGCCAGCAGCTTCGACGACAGGATCGAAGCTTTCTTT.